This T cell receptor (beta chain) was sequenced during a study of beta chain features in type 1 diabetes. Background on the study: There were about 110,000,000 sorted cells examined across all samples.

Looked up from germline, CDR1 is LGHNA and CDR2 is YSLEER. The junction had 8 bases not matched to a gene; V was cut back by 1 base and J by 8 bases. This CDR3 is 16 amino acids long. On this clone: Its antigen is unknown.

The authors obtained over 95% purity in all sorted populations. Findings and limits, study-wide: Across all four CD4+ subsets, people with type 1 diabetes showed modestly shorter TCRB CDR3s. Patients and controls would share equally any PCR tilt toward shorter templates. The naive, central memory and Treg TCRB repertoires looked more alike in patients than they did in healthy donors.

Every bit of the isolated RNA underwent reverse transcription, so sequencing read expressed TCRB transcripts. Profiled with immunoSEQ multiplex PCR; TCRdb holds only in-frame clones, not every one. The table includes approximately 150,000 clones, around 63% detected once. The chain uses TRBV4-3 and TRBJ2-1, with TRBD1 identical over 10 bases. The sequenced sample was naive CD4+ T cells from blood. The receptor comes from a man aged 25 to 45 with type 1 diabetes. Here the CDR3 reads CASSQGTGGLLHEQFF. The CDR3 DNA sequence: TGCGCCAGCAGCCAAGGGACAGGGGGGCTGCTCCATGAGCAGTTCTTC.